This T cell receptor beta chain was recovered during a study of radiation and T cells in renal cell carcinoma. Study-level findings and limits: Top tumor clonotypes rose in blood 2 weeks post-radiation, then contracted.

As for time point: blood 2 weeks post-SBRT. Specified treatment: 15 Gy SBRT to primary tumor, nephrectomy 4 weeks later. This renal cell carcinoma was of the clear cell type. Germline loops: CDR1 SGHDN, CDR2 FVKESK. The V end lost 2 bases, the J end lost 0 bases, and 9 bases lay between the germline ends. The CDR3 covers 15 residues. The method was immunoSEQ multiplex PCR; TCRdb's version includes in-frame clones alone and lacks a portion of them. The sample holds tens of thousands of clones, about 80% seen once. Concerning this clone: What it binds is unknown.

The J gene is TRBJ2-3, the V gene TRBV14; D may be TRBD2 (6 bases). The TCR originated in a woman aged 70-85 years with renal cell carcinoma. The sequencing used blood, collected from a patient whose treatment included radiotherapy and nephrectomy. CDR3 coding DNA: TGTGCCAGCAGCCAATTGCGGGGTAGCACAGATACGCAGTATTTT. It specifies CASSQLRGSTDTQYF.